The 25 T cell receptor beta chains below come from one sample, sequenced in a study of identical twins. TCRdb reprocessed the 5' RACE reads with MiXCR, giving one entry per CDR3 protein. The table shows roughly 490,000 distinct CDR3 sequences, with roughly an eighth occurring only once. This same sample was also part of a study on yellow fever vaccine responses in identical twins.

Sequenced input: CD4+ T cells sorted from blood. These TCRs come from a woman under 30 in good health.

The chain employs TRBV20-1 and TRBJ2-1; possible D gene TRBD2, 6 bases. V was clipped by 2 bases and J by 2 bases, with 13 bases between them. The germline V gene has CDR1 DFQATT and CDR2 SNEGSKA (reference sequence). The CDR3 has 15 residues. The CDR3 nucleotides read TGCAGTGCTAGATTGCGGGGCCTCGCCTACAATGAGCAGTTCTTC. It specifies CSARLRGLAYNEQFF.

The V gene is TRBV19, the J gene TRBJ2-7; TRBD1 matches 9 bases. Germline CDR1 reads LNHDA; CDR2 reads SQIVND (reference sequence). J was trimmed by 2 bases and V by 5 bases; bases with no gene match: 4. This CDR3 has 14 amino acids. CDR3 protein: CASSEGQGPYEQYF. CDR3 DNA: TGTGCCAGTAGTGAGGGACAGGGTCCCTACGAGCAGTACTTC.

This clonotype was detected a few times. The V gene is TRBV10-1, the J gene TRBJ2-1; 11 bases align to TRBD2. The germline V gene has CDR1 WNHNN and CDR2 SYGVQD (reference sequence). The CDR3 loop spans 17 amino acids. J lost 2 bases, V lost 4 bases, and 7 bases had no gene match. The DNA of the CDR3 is TGCGCCAGCAGTGTATTAGCGGGAGGGTCAGCCTACAATGAGCAGTTCTTC. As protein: CASSVLAGGSAYNEQFF.

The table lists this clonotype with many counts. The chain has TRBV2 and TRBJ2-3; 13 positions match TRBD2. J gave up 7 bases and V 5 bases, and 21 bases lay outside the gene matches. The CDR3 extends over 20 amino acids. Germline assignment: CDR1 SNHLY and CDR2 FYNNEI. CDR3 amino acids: CASSQPKGQGLAGLRHTQYF. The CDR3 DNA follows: TGTGCCAGCAGTCAACCCAAGGGACAGGGACTAGCGGGACTCAGGCATACGCAGTATTTT.

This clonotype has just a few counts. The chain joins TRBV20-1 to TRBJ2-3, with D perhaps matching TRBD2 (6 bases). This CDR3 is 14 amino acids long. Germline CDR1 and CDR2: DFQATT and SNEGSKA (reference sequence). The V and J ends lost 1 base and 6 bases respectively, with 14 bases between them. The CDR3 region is CSARVPGVIDTQYF. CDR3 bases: TGCAGTGCTAGAGTTCCGGGGGTAATCGATACGCAGTATTTT.

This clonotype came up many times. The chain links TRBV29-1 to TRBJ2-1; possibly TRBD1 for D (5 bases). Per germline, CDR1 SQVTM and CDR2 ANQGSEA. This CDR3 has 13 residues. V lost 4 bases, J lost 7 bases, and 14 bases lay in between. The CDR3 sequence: CSVGWQGYNEQFF. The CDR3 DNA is TGCAGCGTTGGTTGGCAGGGATATAATGAGCAGTTCTTC.

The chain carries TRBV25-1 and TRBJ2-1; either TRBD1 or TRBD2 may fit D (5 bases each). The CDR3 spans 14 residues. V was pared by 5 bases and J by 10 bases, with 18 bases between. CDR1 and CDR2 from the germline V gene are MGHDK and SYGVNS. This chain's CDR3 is CASSRPGTELEQFF. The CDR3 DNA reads TGTGCCAGCAGTAGACCAGGGACGGAGCTGGAGCAGTTCTTC.

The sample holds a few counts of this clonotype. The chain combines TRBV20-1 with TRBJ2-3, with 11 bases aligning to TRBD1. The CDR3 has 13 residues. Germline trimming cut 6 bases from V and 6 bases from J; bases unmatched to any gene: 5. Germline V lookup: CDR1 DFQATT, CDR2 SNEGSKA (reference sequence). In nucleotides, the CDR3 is TGCAGTGCGGCTGGGGACAGGGGGGATACGCAGTATTTT. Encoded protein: CSAAGDRGDTQYF.

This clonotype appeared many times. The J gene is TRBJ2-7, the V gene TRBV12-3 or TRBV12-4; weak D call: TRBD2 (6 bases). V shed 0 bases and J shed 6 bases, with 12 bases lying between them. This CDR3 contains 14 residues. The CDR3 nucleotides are TGTGCCAGCAGTTTAGCGGGAGGTCGGGGCGAGCAGTACTTC. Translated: CASSLAGGRGEQYF.

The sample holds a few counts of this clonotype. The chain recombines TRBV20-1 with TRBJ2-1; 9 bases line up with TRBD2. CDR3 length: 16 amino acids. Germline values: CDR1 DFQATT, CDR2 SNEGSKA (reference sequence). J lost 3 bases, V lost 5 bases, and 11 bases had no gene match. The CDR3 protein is CSALVASGKSYNEQFF. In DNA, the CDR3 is TGCAGTGCTCTTGTGGCTAGCGGGAAGAGCTACAATGAGCAGTTCTTC.

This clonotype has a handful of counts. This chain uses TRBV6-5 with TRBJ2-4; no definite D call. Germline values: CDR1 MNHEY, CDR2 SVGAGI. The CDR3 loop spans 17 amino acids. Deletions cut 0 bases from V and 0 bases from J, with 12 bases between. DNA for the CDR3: TGTGCCAGCAGTTACTCGAAGGGTCCAGGAGCCAAAAACATTCAGTACTTC. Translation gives CASSYSKGPGAKNIQYF.

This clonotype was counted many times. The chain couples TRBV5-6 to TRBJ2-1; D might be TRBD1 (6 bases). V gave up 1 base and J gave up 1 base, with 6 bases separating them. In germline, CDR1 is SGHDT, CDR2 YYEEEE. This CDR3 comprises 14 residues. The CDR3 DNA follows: TGTGCCAGCAGCTTGCAGGGGTCCTACAATGAGCAGTTCTTC. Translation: CASSLQGSYNEQFF. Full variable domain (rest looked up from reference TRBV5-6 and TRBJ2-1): DAGVTQSPTHLIKTRGQQVTLRCSPKSGHDTVSWYQQALGQGPQFIFQYYEEEERQRGNFPDRFSGHQFPNYSSELNVNALLLGDSALYLCASSLQGSYNEQFFGPGTRLTVL.

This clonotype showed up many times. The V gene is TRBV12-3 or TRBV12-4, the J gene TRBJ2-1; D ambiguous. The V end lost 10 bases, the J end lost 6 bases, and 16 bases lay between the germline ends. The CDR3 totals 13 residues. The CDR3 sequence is CATRSTFGNEQFF. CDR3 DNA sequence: TGTGCCACCCGGAGTACCTTCGGCAATGAGCAGTTCTTC.

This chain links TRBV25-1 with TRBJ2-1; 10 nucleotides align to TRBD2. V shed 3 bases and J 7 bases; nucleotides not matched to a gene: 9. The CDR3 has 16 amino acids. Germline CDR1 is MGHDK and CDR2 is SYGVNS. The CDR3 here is CASSDPSGRALNEQFF. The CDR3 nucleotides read TGTGCCAGCAGTGACCCCAGCGGGAGGGCCTTAAATGAGCAGTTCTTC.

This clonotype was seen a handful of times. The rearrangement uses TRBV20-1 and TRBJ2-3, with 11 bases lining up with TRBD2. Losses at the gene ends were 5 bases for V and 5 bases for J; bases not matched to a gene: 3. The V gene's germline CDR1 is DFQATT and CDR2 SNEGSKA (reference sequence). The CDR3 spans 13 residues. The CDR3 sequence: CSAWTSGLDTQYF. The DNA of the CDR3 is TGCAGTGCTTGGACTAGCGGGTTAGATACGCAGTATTTT.

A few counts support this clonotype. CDR3 residues: CASSRGGQPNTGELFF. The CDR3 DNA sequence: TGTGCCAGCAGCCGCGGGGGGCAGCCGAACACCGGGGAGCTGTTTTTT. The J gene is TRBJ2-2, the V gene TRBV11-3, with 8 bases matching TRBD2. Unmatched junction bases numbered 5, after V lost 5 bases and J lost 0 bases. The CDR3 sequence is 16 residues long. Germline CDR1 reads SGHNT; CDR2 reads YENEEA.

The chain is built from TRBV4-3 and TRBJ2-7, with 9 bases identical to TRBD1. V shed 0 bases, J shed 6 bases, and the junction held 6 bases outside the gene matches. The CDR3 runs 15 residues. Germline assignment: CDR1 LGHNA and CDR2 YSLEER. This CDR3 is CASSQDFNRGREQYF. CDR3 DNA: TGCGCCAGCAGCCAAGATTTCAACAGGGGGCGCGAGCAGTACTTC.

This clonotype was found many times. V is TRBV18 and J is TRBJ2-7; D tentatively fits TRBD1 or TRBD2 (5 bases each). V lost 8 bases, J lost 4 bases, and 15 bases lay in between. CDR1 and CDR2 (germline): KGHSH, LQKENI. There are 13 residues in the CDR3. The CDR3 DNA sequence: TGTGCCAGCAGCCCGGGACGGGGATACGAGCAGTACTTC. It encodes CASSPGRGYEQYF.

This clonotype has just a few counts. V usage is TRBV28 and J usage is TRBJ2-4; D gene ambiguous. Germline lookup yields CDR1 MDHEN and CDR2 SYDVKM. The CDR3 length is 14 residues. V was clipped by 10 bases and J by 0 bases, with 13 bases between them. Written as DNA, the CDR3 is TGTGCCACTAACTGGGGTCTAGCCAAAAACATTCAGTACTTC. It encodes CATNWGLAKNIQYF.

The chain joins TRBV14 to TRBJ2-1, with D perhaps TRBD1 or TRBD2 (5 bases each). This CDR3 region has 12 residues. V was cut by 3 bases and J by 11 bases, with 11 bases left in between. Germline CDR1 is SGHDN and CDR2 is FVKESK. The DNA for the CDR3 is TGTGCCAGCAGCCACCGACCGGGACAGCAGTTCTTC. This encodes CASSHRPGQQFF.

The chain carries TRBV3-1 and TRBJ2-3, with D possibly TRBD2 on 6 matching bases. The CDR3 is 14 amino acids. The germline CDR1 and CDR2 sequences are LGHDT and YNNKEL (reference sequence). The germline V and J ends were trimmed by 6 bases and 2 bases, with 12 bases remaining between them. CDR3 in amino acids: CASRLEGNTDTQYF. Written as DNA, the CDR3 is TGTGCCAGCAGGTTGGAGGGGAACACAGATACGCAGTATTTT.

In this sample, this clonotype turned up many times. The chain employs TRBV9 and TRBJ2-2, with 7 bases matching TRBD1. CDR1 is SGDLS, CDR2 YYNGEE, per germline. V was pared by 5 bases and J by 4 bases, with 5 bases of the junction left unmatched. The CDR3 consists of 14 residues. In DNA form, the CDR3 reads TGTGCCAGCAGTACGACAGGGAGCACCGGGGAGCTGTTTTTT. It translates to CASSTTGSTGELFF.

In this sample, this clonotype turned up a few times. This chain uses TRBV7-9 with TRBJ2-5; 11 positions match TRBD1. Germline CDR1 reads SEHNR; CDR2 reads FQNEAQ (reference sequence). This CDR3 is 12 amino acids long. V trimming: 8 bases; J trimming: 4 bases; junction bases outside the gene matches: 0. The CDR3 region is CASGTGGETQYF. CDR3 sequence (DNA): TGTGCCAGCGGGACAGGGGGAGAGACCCAGTACTTC. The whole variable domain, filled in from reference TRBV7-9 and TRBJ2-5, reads DTGVSQNPRHKITKRGQNVTFRCDPISEHNRLYWYRQTLGQGPEFLTYFQNEAQLEKSRLLSDRFSAERPKGSFSTLEIQRTEQGDSAMYLCASGTGGETQYFGPGTRLLVL.

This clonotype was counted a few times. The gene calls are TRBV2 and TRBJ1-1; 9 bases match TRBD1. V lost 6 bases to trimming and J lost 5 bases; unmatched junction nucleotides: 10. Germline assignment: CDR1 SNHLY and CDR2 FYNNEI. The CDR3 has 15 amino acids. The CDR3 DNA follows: TGTGCCAGCAGCCCGAACAACAGGGGGCGGACTGAAGCTTTCTTT. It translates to CASSPNNRGRTEAFF.

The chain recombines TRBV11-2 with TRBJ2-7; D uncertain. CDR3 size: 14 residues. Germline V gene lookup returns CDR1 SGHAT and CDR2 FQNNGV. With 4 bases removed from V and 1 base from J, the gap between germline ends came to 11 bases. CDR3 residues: CASSYTTQSYEQYF. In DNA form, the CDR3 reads TGTGCCAGCAGCTACACGACACAATCCTACGAGCAGTACTTC.